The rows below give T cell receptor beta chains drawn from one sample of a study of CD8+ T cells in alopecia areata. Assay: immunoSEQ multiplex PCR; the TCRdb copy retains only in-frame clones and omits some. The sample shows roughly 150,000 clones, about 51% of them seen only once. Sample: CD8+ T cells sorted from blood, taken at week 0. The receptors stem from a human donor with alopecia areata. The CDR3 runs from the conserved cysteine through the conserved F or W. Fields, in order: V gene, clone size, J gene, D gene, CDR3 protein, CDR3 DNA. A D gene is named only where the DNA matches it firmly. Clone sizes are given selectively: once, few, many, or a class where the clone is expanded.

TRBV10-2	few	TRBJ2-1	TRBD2	CASSEKLAGGLGEQFF	TGCGCCAGCAGTGAGAAACTAGCGGGGGGTTTAGGTGAGCAGTTCTTC
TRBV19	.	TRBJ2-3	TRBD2	CASTTSGSGGTDTQYF	TGTGCCAGTACAACCAGCGGCAGCGGGGGAACAGATACGCAGTATTTT
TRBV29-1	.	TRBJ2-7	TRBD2	CSVRGGSSYEQYF	TGCAGCGTTCGGGGGGGCAGCTCCTACGAGCAGTACTTC
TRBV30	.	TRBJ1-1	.	CAWSRDQWTEAFF	TGTGCCTGGAGTAGGGACCAGTGGACTGAAGCTTTCTTT
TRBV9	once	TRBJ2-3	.	CASSVQTTDTQYF	TGTGCCAGCAGCGTACAAACAACAGATACGCAGTATTTT
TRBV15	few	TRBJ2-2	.	CATSGSLNTGELFF	TGTGCCACCAGCGGTAGTCTGAACACCGGGGAGCTGTTTTTT
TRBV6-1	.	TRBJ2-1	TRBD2	CASSEGSSGAYNEQFF	TGTGCCAGCAGTGAAGGGTCTAGCGGTGCCTACAATGAGCAGTTCTTC
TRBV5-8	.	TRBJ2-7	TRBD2	CASSLVREVYEQYF	TGTGCCAGCAGCTTGGTTCGGGAGGTCTACGAGCAGTACTTC
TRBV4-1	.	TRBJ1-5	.	CASSQAGGNQPQHF	TGCGCCAGCAGCCAAGCCGGGGGCAATCAGCCCCAGCATTTT
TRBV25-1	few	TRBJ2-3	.	CASSEGVRAASGDTQYF	TGTGCCAGCAGTGAAGGCGTCAGGGCCGCTTCGGGTGATACGCAGTATTTT
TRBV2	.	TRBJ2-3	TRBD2	CASSEGAGYTQYF	TGTGCCAGCAGTGAGGGAGCGGGGTATACGCAGTATTTT
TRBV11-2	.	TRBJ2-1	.	CASSLWRSYNEQFF	TGTGCCAGCAGCTTATGGAGGTCCTACAATGAGCAGTTCTTC
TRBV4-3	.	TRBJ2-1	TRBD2	CASSQAWASGGNEQFF	TGCGCCAGCAGCCAGGCATGGGCTAGCGGGGGAAATGAGCAGTTCTTC
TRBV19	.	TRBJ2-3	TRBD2	CASSPAGGDTDTQYF	TGTGCCAGTAGCCCAGCGGGGGGTGATACAGATACGCAGTATTTT
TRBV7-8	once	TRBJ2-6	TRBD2	CASSSLLAGASSGANVLTF	TGTGCCAGCAGCTCACTACTAGCGGGGGCAAGCTCTGGGGCCAACGTCCTGACTTTC
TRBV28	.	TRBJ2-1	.	CASRLSQVWEDEQFF	TGTGCCAGCCGATTATCACAGGTATGGGAGGATGAGCAGTTCTTC
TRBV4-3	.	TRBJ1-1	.	CASSQGQRAFF	TGCGCCAGCAGCCAAGGACAAAGGGCTTTCTTT
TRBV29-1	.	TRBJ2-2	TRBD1	CSALTGERNTGELFF	TGCAGCGCCCTGACAGGGGAAAGAAACACCGGGGAGCTGTTTTTT
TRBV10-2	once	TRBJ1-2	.	CATLTGGYGYTF	TGCGCCACCTTGACGGGGGGCTATGGCTACACCTTC
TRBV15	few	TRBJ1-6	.	CATSIRQPGAPLHF	TGTGCCACCAGCATAAGACAGCCTGGTGCACCCCTCCACTTT
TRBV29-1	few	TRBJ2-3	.	CSVAADTDTQYF	TGCAGCGTTGCCGCGGACACAGATACGCAGTATTTT